Sequencing of this TCR beta chain was carried out in a study of blood T cell repertoires in COVID-19. Sequenced by immunoSEQ multiplex PCR; TCRdb stores in-frame clones only, minus some. The sample holds roughly 200,000 clones; more than 70% are singletons and the top ten take 5% to 8%. In assigning cohorts, the study relied on participant-reported clinical history. The CDR3 loop spans 13 amino acids. Germline CDR1 reads MNHEY; CDR2 reads SVGAGI. Trimming pared 6 bases from V and 2 bases from J, leaving 8 bases between. The sample comprised PBMCs or T cells enriched from blood (not recorded which). The source is a middle-aged man who had recovered from COVID-19. The V and J genes are TRBV6-5 and TRBJ1-5, with unresolved D. The CDR3 is CASRQTGNQPQHF. As DNA, the CDR3 is TGTGCCAGCAGACAGACCGGCAATCAGCCCCAGCATTTT.